This TCR beta chain was captured in a study of PD-1 blockade in classical Hodgkin lymphoma. The wider study: A 3 mg/kg intravenous dose of nivolumab was received by patients every 2 weeks. Findings and limits, study-wide: The study found that TCR diversity rose significantly by C4D1 in CD4+ but not CD8+ cells. Newly diagnosed patients had diversity similar to the baseline diversity of complete responders.

Comment on this clone: Its antigen is not identified.

J was trimmed by 1 base and V by 5 bases; bases with no gene match: 6. CDR1 and CDR2 from the germline V gene are SGHTA and FQGTGA. This CDR3 comprises 16 residues. Produced via immunoSEQ multiplex PCR; TCRdb's table is partial and in-frame only. Of more than 140,000 clones detected, approximately 81% appear once; the ten largest clones hold roughly 8.4%. Brentuximab vedotin exposure varied among the patients, all of whom had relapsed after autologous stem cell transplantation. Best responses fell into complete response, partial response or progressive disease. The chain employs TRBV7-3 and TRBJ2-2, with 8 bases identical to TRBD1. The sequence derives from a human donor with classical Hodgkin lymphoma. Source: peripheral blood mononuclear cells (PBMCs), taken before the second cycle of nivolumab. The CDR3 DNA sequence: TGTGCCAGCAGCAGTGGACAGGGTGGGAACACCGGGGAGCTGTTTTTT. It specifies CASSSGQGGNTGELFF.